The 4 T cell receptor beta chains below come from one sample, sequenced in a study of cytomegalovirus exposure and HLA in healthy donors. The assay was immunoSEQ multiplex PCR, and TCRdb's table has in-frame clones only and misses some. The data show over 150,000 clones, with approximately 96% seen just once and about 0.89% held by the top ten. Sequenced material: PBMCs. All receptors derive from a woman aged 18-30 years in good health and CMV-seronegative.

A single count supports this clone. This chain uses TRBV7-6 with TRBJ2-7, with 10 bases aligning to TRBD1. The CDR3 runs 19 residues. Trimming took 0 bases from V and 5 from J; bases not matched to a gene: 16. Germline V gene lookup returns CDR1 SGHVS and CDR2 FNYEAQ. In DNA form, the CDR3 reads TGTGCCAGCAGCTTAGCTGGGGGGGGACAGGGGATCGCTCGGGACGAGCAGTACTTC. Translating gives CASSLAGGGQGIARDEQYF. Complete variable domain (other parts from reference TRBV7-6 and TRBJ2-7): GAGVSQSPRYKVTKRGQDVALRCDPISGHVSLYWYRQALGQGPEFLTYFNYEAQQDKSGLPNDRFSAERPEGSISTLTIQRTEQRDSAMYRCASSLAGGGQGIARDEQYFGPGTRLTVT.

V gene TRBV30 combines with J gene TRBJ2-3; a possible D gene is TRBD1 (5 bases). V was clipped by 4 bases and J by 0 bases, with 14 bases between them. The CDR3 extends over 15 amino acids. Germline-derived CDR1 and CDR2 are GTSNPN and SVGIG (reference sequence). In DNA, the CDR3 is TGTGCCTGGATCAAGACAGACTTTAGCACAGATACGCAGTATTTT. Residues: CAWIKTDFSTDTQYF.

The chain combines TRBV6-1 with TRBJ2-3, with 10 bases that match TRBD2. J was trimmed by 7 bases and V by 2 bases; bases with no gene match: 6. CDR1 is MNHNS and CDR2 is SASEGT in the germline V gene. The CDR3 length is 15 residues. The CDR3 sequence: CASSEHSGGSNTQYF. The CDR3 DNA is TGTGCCAGCAGTGAACATAGCGGGGGGAGTAATACGCAGTATTTT.

The chain links TRBV6-1 to TRBJ1-2; possible D gene TRBD1, 6 bases. CDR1 MNHNS and CDR2 SASEGT come from the germline V gene. The ends were cut back, 4 bases at V and 4 bases at J, with 22 bases in the middle. CDR3 length: 17 amino acids. Here the CDR3 DNA reads TGTGCCAGCAGTGCACCCCTACAGGGAATCCTCCGCTATGGCTACACCTTC. This codes for CASSAPLQGILRYGYTF.